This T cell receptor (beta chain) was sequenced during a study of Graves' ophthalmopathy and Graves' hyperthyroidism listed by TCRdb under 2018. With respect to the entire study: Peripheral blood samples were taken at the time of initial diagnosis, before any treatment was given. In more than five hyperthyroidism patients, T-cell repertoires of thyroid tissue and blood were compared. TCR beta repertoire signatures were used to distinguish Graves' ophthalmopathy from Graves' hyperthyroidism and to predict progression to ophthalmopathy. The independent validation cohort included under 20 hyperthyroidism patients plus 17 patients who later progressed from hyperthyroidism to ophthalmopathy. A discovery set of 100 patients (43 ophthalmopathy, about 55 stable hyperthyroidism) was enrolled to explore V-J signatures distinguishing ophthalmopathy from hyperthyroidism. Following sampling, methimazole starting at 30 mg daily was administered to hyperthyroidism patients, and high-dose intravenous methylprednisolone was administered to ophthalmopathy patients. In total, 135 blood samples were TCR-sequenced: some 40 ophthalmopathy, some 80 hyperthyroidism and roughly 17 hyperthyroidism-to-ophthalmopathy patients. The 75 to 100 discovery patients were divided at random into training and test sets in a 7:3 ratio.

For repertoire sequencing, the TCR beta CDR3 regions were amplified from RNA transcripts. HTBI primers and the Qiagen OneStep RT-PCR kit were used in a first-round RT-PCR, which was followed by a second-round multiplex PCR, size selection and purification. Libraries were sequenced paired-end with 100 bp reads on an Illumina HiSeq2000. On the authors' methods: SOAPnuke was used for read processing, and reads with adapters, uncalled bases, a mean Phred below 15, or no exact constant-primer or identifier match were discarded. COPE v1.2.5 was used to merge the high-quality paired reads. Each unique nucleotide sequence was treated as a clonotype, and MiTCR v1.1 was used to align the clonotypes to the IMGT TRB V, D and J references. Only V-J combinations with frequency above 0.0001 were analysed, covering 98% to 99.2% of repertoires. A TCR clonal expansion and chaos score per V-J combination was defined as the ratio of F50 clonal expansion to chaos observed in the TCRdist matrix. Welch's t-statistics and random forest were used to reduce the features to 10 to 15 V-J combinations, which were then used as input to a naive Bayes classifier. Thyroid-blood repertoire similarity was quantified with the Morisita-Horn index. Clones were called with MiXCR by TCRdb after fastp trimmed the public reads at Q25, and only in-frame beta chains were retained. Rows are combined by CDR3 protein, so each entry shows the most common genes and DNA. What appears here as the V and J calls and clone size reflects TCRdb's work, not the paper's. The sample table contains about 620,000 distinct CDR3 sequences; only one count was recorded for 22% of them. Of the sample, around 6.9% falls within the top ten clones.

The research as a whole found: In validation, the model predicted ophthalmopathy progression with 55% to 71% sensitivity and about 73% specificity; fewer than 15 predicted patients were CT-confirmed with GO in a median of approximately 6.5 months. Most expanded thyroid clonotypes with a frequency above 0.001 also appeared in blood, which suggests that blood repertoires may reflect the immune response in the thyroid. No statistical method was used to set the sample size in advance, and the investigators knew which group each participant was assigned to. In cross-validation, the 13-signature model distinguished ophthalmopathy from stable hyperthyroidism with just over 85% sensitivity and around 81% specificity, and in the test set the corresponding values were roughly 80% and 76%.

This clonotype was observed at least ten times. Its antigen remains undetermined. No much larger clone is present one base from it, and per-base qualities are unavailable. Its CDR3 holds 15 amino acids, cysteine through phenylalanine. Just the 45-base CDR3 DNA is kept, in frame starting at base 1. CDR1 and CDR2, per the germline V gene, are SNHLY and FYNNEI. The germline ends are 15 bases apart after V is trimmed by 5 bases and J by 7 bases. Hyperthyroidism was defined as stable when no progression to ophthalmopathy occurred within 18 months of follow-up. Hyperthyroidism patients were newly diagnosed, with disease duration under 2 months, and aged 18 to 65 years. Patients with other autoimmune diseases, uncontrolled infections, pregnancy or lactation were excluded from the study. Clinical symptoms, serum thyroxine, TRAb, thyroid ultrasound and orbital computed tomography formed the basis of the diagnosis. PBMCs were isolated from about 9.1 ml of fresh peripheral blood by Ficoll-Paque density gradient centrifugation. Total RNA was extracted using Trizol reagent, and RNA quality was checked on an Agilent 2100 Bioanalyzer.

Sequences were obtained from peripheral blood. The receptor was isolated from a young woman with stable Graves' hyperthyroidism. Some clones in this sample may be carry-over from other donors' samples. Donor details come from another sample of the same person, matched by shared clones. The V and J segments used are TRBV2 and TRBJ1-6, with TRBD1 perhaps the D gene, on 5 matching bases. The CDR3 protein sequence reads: CASSLRDGGNSPLHF. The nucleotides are TGTGCCAGCAGTTTGAGGGACGGGGGAAATTCACCCCTCCACTTT.